This T cell receptor beta chain was captured by sequencing in a study of T-cell memory formation after mild COVID-19. Findings and limits, study-wide: Clones that got smaller from day 15 to 85 had even CD4/CD8, while clones growing later tipped toward CD4+. The SARS-CoV-2 specificity of second-wave clones reaching peak at day 37 remained unverified.

This clonotype was seen only a few times. Its antigen is not known. This CDR3 spans 15 amino acids. Trimming took off 7 bases at V and 4 bases at J, with 18 bases between the two ends. Per germline, CDR1 MGHRA and CDR2 YSYEKL. TCR alpha and TCR beta cDNA libraries carrying sample barcodes and UMIs were produced by 5'RACE using constant-segment primers. TCRdb recomputed calls from the 5' RACE reads with MiXCR, one row per CDR3 protein. The table includes some 210,000 distinct CDR3 sequences, 8% to 11% detected once. The TCR originated in a man aged 18 to 30 who had mild COVID-19 (a few samples of this study predate the infection). Cell type and time point are not known. The V gene is TRBV4-1, the J gene TRBJ2-3; perhaps TRBD1 as D (5 bases). Sequencing was done on a sample of PBMCs or a T cell subset sorted from them (not recorded which). The CDR3 DNA follows: TGCGCCAGCACCCGAGGCCAGGGTACAGCAGATACGCAGTATTTT. Its translation: CASTRGQGTADTQYF.